In its sample, the clone carrying this T cell receptor beta chain was seen a few times. Its antigen is still unknown. CDR1 and CDR2 from the germline V gene are DFQATT and SNEGSKA (reference sequence). Deletions cut 3 bases from V and 5 bases from J, with 9 bases between. This CDR3 comprises 12 residues. This entry is derived from a study of CD8 T cells in ankylosing spondylitis. Study results and caveats: Blood of patients with ankylosing spondylitis appeared to be characterized by a TCR beta motif of eight highly homologous variants. The clones that were linked to disease were reported to be significantly enriched in matched synovial fluid samples from ankylosing spondylitis patients.

Via MiXCR, TCRdb re-called the 5' RACE reads, giving one row per CDR3 protein. The sample lists fewer than 500,000 distinct CDR3 sequences, approximately 20% seen once, with approximately 15% in the top ten. The chain combines TRBV20-1 with TRBJ2-3; D call uncertain. The clonotype was recovered from a male donor with ankylosing spondylitis. Material: blood, either unsorted or a sorted T cell fraction (not recorded which). The CDR3 region is CSASQTVDTQYF. The CDR3 DNA follows: TGCAGTGCTAGCCAGACGGTAGATACGCAGTATTTT.